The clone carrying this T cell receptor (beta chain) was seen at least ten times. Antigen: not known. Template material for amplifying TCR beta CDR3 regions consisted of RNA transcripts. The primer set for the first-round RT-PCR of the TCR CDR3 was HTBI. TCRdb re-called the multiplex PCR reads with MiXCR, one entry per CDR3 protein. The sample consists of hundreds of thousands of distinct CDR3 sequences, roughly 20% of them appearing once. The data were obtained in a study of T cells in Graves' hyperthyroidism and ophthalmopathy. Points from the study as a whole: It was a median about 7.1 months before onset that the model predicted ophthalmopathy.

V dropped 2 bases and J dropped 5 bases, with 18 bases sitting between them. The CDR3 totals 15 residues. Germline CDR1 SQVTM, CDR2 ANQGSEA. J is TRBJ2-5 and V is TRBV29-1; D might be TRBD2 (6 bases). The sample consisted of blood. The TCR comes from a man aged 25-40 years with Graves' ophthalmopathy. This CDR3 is CSVEWGSGGGETQYF. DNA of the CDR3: TGCAGCGTTGAATGGGGTAGCGGAGGAGGGGAGACCCAGTACTTC.